Listed below are T cell receptor beta chains from one sample, sequenced in a study of neurological immune-mediated disorders. TCRdb redid the calling of the 5' RACE reads with MiXCR, one entry per CDR3 protein. The sample contains roughly 40,000 distinct CDR3 sequences, 2% to 3% of which appear only once. Material: PBMCs. The receptors were gathered from a man aged 50-59 years with multiple sclerosis. Both conserved end residues are part of each CDR3. The order of the fields is D gene, clone size, V gene, J gene, CDR3 DNA, CDR3 protein. The D gene is left open where the match is weak. For some rows the clone size is stated as once, few or many, or as a class when expanded; others skip it.

>TRBD2|many|TRBV7-2|TRBJ2-1
TGTGCCAGCAGCCATTCGCTGCTAGCGGGGGGGAGGGATGAGCAGTTCTTC
CASSHSLLAGGRDEQFF
>TRBD2|many|TRBV20-1|TRBJ2-5
TGCAGTGCTTCATTGACTAGCGGGGGAGAGACCCAGTACTTC
CSASLTSGGETQYF
>TRBD1|NA|TRBV5-1|TRBJ2-3
TGCGCCAGCAGCCCGGGACAGGTGGGCACAGATACGCAGTATTTT
CASSPGQVGTDTQYF
>TRBD1|many|TRBV5-1|TRBJ1-1
TGCGCCAGCAGAATTTGGACAGGGGCGTGGACTGAAGCTTTCTTT
CASRIWTGAWTEAFF
>NA|many|TRBV5-5|TRBJ2-1
TGTGCCAGCAGTCCCGGTTTCTCCTACAATGAGCAGTTCTTC
CASSPGFSYNEQFF
>TRBD1|many|TRBV6-5|TRBJ2-2
TGTGCCAGCAGTCCCGGGACAGTCTCCACCGGGGAGCTGTTTTTT
CASSPGTVSTGELFF
>TRBD2|many|TRBV11-3|TRBJ2-5
TGTGCCAGCAGCTGGGGACTAGCGGGGGTAGAGACCCAGTACTTC
CASSWGLAGVETQYF
>TRBD2|many|TRBV20-1|TRBJ2-1
TGCAGTGCTCCGACCGGGACTAGCGGGGGGGCCTCCTACAATGAGCAGTTCTTC
CSAPTGTSGGASYNEQFF
>NA|many|TRBV25-1|TRBJ1-2
TGTGCCAGCAGTGACCGTGAAGGACAGTCTCGCTATGGCTACACCTTC
CASSDREGQSRYGYTF
>NA|many|TRBV5-1|TRBJ2-7
TGCGCCAGCAGCTTGTCGTCAGTGCAGTACTTC
CASSLSSVQYF
>NA|many|TRBV28|TRBJ1-3
TGTGCCATCCCTGCTACAGCAGTCCTTGGAAACACCATATATTTT
CAIPATAVLGNTIYF
>NA|many|TRBV21-1|TRBJ1-1
TGTGCCAGCAGCAAAGGTTGCGGAGCGGGTGTGAACACTGAAGCTTTCTTT
CASSKGCGAGVNTEAFF
>TRBD2|many|TRBV5-5|TRBJ2-6
TGTGCCAGCAGCTACCGGACTAGCGGGGGCCTCTCTGGGGCCAACGTCCTGACTTTC
CASSYRTSGGLSGANVLTF
>TRBD2|many|TRBV7-2|TRBJ2-3
TGTGCCAGCAGCCCAGCGGGGGGGCCCCTGGATACGCAGTATTTT
CASSPAGGPLDTQYF
>NA|many|TRBV5-1|TRBJ1-2
TGCGCCAGCAGCCCAGATAACTATGGCTACACCTTC
CASSPDNYGYTF
>NA|once|TRBV20-1|TRBJ1-6
TGCAGTGCTAGAGATGGCAGAAATTCACCCCTCCACTTT
CSARDGRNSPLHF
>NA|many|TRBV2|TRBJ2-5
TGTGCCAGCAGTCCGGTGGGACCCAAAGGAGAGACCCAGTACTTC
CASSPVGPKGETQYF
>NA|many|TRBV7-2|TRBJ2-7
TGTGCCAGCAGCTCCCGGGACAAGTCCTACGAGCAGTACTTC
CASSSRDKSYEQYF
>TRBD2|many|TRBV7-9|TRBJ2-5
TGTGCCAGCAGCTGGGGACTAGCGGGGGAAGAGACCCAGTACTTC
CASSWGLAGEETQYF
>NA|many|TRBV12-3/TRBV12-4|TRBJ1-6
TGTGCCACGCAGGACAGTCGTAATTCACCCCTCCACTTT
CATQDSRNSPLHF
>NA|many|TRBV4-3|TRBJ1-4
TGCGCCAGCAGCCAAGAAGTCAGGCCTAATGAAAAACTGTTTTTT
CASSQEVRPNEKLFF
>TRBD1|few|TRBV20-1|TRBJ2-3
TGCAGTGCCCATGACAGGGCTGGCGCAGATACGCAGTATTTT
CSAHDRAGADTQYF
>NA|many|TRBV20-1|TRBJ2-1
TGCAGTGCCATGACTGAGATCTACAATGAGCAGTTCTTC
CSAMTEIYNEQFF
>NA|many|TRBV7-3|TRBJ2-3
TGTGCCAGCAGCTTCCTCGGGTCAGGCCTATCGAAAGATACGCAGTATTTT
CASSFLGSGLSKDTQYF
>NA|many|TRBV6-1|TRBJ2-7
TGTGCCAGCAGTGAACAGGCCTACGAGCAGTACTTC
CASSEQAYEQYF
>NA|many|TRBV7-2|TRBJ1-2
TGTGCCAGCAGCTTAAGTCAAGCTAACTATGGCTACACCTTC
CASSLSQANYGYTF
>TRBD1|many|TRBV7-9|TRBJ2-7
TGTGCCAGCAGCCCCCGGACAGGGGGGGTCGAGCAGTACTTC
CASSPRTGGVEQYF
>TRBD2|many|TRBV20-1|TRBJ2-7
TGCAGTGCTAGAGAGGCTAGCGGGGGATCCTACGAGCAGTACTTC
CSAREASGGSYEQYF
>NA|many|TRBV12-3/TRBV12-4|TRBJ1-4
TGTGCCAGCAGTTTCGGGGAAAAACTGTTTTTT
CASSFGEKLFF
>NA|many|TRBV4-2|TRBJ2-1
TGTGCCAGCAGCCCGGGGACTTTCTACAATGAGCAGTTCTTC
CASSPGTFYNEQFF
>TRBD1|few|TRBV5-1|TRBJ2-1
TGCGCCAGCAGCGACTCAGGGGGCTCCTACAATGAGCAGTTCTTC
CASSDSGGSYNEQFF
>TRBD1|many|TRBV9|TRBJ2-4
TGTGCCAGCAGCGAAGGACAGGCTCCCTTATCCATTCAGTACTTC
CASSEGQAPLSIQYF
>TRBD1|many|TRBV25-1|TRBJ2-7
TGTGCCAGACAGGGGGCGATATACGAGCAGTACTTC
CARQGAIYEQYF
>TRBD1|many|TRBV7-2|TRBJ2-7
TGTGCCAGCAGCCGCGCCGCAGGGGGCGTCTTTAACGAGCAGTACTTC
CASSRAAGGVFNEQYF
>TRBD1|many|TRBV20-1|TRBJ1-2
TGCAGTGTTAGCAGGACAGGGGTTGGCTACACCTTC
CSVSRTGVGYTF
>TRBD2|many|TRBV3-1|TRBJ2-7
TGTGCCAGCAGCCCCTCTAGCGGGGGCCGCTACGAGCAGTACTTC
CASSPSSGGRYEQYF